This T cell receptor (beta chain) was profiled in a study of T-cell reconstitution after alpha-beta-depleted transplantation in children. This CDR3 contains 15 residues. The germline V gene has CDR1 SQVTM and CDR2 ANQGSEA. The J segment lost 2 bases and the V segment lost 2 bases, leaving 7 bases of the junction unmatched. As concerns this clonotype: A much larger clone sits a single nucleotide away, making a read error possible.

Researchers prepared the TCRbeta library using unique molecular identifiers, the study reports. Each CDR3 protein is one row after TCRdb ran MiXCR on the PCR reads. The table includes 640,000 or so distinct CDR3 sequences, approximately 16% detected once. The receptor was isolated from a human donor who donated a stem cell graft to a child with acute myeloid leukemia. Specimen: PBMCs from the stem cell graft donor, collected from the stem cell graft. The chain recombines TRBV29-1 with TRBJ2-3; 7 bases match TRBD2. The CDR3 sequence: CSVESSGDFTDTQYF. In DNA form, the CDR3 reads TGCAGCGTTGAATCCAGCGGGGATTTCACAGATACGCAGTATTTT.